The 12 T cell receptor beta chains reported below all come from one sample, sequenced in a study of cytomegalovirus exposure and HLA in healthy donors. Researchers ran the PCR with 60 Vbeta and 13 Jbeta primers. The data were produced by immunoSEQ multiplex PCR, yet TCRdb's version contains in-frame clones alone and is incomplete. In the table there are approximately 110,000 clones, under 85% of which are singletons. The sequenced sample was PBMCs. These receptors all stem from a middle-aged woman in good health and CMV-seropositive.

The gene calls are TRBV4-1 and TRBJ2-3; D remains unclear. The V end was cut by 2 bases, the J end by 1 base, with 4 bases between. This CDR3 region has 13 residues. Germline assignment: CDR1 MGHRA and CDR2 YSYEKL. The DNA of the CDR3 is TGCGCCAGCAGCCAATCAGGCACAGATACGCAGTATTTT. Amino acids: CASSQSGTDTQYF.

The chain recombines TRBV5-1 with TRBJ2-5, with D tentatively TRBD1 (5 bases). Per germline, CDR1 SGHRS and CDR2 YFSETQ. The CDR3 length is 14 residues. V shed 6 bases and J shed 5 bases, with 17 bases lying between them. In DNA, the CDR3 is TGCGCCAGCAAGGCAGGGCAGCCTTCGGAGACCCAGTACTTC. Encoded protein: CASKAGQPSETQYF.

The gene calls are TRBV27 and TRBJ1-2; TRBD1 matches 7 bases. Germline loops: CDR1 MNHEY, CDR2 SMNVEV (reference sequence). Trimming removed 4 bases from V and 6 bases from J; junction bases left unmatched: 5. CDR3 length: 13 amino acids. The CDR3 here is CASSSRGNHGYTF. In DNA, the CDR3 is TGTGCCAGCAGTTCCAGGGGGAATCATGGCTACACCTTC.

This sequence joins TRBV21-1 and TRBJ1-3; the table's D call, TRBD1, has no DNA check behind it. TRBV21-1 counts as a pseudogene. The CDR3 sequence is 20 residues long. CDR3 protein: CASSPHALLQMRSSGNTIYF. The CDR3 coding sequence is TGTGCCAGCAGTCCGCATGCACTTTTACAGATGCGATCCTCTGGAAACACCATATATTTT.

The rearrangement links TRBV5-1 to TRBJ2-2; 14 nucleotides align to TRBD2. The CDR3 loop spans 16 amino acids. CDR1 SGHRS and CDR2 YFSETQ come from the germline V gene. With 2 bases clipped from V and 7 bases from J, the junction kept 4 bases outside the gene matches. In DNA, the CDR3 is TGCGCCAGCAGCTTTGGACTAGCGGGAGGTGGCGGGGAGCTGTTTTTT. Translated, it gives CASSFGLAGGGGELFF.

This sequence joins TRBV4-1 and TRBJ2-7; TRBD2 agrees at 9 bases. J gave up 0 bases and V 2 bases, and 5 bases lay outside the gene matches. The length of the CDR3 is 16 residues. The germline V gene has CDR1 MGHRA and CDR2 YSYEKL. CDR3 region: CASSQQPGLASYEQYF. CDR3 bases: TGCGCCAGCAGCCAACAACCGGGACTAGCCTCCTACGAGCAGTACTTC.

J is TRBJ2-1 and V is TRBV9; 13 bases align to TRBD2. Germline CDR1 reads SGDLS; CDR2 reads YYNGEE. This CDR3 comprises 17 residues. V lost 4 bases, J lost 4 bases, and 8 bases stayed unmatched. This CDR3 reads CASSPRTSGSPYNEQFF. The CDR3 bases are TGTGCCAGCAGCCCCCGGACTAGCGGGAGCCCATACAATGAGCAGTTCTTC.

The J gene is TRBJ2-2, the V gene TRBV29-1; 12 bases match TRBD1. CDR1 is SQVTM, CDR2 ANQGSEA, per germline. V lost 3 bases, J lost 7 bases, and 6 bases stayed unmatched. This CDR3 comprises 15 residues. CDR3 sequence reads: CSVDSGTGGFGELFF. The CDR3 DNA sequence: TGCAGCGTTGACTCCGGGACAGGGGGCTTCGGGGAGCTGTTTTTT.

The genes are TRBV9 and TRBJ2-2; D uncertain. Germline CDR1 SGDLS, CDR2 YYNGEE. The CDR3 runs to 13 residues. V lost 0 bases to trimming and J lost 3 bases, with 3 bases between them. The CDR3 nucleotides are TGTGCCAGCAGCGTAGTCGACACCGGGGAGCTGTTTTTT. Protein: CASSVVDTGELFF. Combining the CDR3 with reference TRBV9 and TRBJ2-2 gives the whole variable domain DSGVTQTPKHLITATGQRVTLRCSPRSGDLSVYWYQQSLDQGLQFLIQYYNGEERAKGNILERFSAQQFPDLHSELNLSSLELGDSALYFCASSVVDTGELFFGEGSRLTVL.

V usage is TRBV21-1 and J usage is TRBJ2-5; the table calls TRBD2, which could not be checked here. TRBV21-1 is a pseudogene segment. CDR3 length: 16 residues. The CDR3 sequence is CASSNFLAGAPKTQYF. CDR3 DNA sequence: TGTGCCAGCAGCAACTTCCTAGCGGGAGCTCCTAAGACCCAGTACTTC.

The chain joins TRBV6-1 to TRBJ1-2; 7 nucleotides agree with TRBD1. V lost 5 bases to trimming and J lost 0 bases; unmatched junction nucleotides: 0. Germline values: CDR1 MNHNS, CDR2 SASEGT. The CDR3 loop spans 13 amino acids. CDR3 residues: CASSQGANYGYTF. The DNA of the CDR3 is TGTGCCAGCAGTCAGGGGGCTAACTATGGCTACACCTTC.

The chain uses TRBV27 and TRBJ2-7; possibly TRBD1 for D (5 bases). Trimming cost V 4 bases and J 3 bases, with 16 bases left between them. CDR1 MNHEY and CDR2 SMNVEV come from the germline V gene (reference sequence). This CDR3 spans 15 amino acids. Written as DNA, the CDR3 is TGTGCCAGCAGTTCCCAGGGTCCGAAAGGCTACGAGCAGTACTTC. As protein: CASSSQGPKGYEQYF.